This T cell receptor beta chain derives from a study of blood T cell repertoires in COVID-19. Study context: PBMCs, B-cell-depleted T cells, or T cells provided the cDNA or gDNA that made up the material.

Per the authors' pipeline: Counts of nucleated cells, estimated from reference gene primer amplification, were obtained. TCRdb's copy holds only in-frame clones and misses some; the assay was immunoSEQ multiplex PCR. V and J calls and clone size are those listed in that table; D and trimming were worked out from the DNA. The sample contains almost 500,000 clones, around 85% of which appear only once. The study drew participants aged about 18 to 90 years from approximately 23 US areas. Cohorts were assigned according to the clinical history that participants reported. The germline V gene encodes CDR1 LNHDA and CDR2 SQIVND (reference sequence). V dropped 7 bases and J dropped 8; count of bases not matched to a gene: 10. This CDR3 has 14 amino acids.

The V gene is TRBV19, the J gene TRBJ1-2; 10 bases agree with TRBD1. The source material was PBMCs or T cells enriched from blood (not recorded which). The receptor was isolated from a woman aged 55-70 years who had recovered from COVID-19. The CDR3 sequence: CASNTGTGAIGYTF. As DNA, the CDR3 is TGTGCCAGTAATACCGGGACAGGGGCTATAGGCTACACCTTC.